This T cell receptor (beta chain) was recovered during a study of Ad26.COV2.S vaccination and SARS-CoV-2 variants. This clone was seen a few times. Sample treatment: roughly 18 received Ad26.COV2.S at low or high dose, single or two shots; 5 received placebo; per-sample allocation not given. Sample collection was performed on day 63 after the first vaccine or placebo injection. V was shortened by 0 bases and J by 13 bases, with 12 bases between the two germline ends. Germline V gene lookup returns CDR1 MNHNS and CDR2 SASEGT. This CDR3 is built from 13 residues. Using immunoSEQ multiplex PCR, the repertoire was profiled, and TCRdb retains in-frame clones only, with some absent. The repertoire includes 300,000 to 400,000 clones, about 88% of them detected once, and 6.4% sits in the top ten.

The sequence was obtained from a person aged 18-65 years who received the Ad26.COV2.S COVID-19 vaccine or a placebo. The material sequenced was peripheral blood, taken in a trial of Ad26.COV2.S vaccine versus placebo. The chain links TRBV6-1 to TRBJ1-4; perhaps TRBD1 as D (5 bases). The CDR3 DNA follows: TGTGCCAGCAGTGAAGCGCGTGGGGGGAGACTGTTTTTT. It specifies CASSEARGGRLFF.